The sample holds a few counts of the clone carrying this TCR beta chain. The antigen is unknown. The CDR3 covers 16 residues. The V end was cut by 0 bases, the J end by 2 bases, with 13 bases between. The V gene's germline CDR1 is MGHRA and CDR2 YSYEKL. Profiling relied on immunoSEQ multiplex PCR, and the TCRdb table lists in-frame clones only, not all of them. This sample yields 750 to 950 clones, of which about 40% are seen a single time; about 11% belongs to the top ten. The study enrolled patients with locally advanced or metastatic urothelial carcinoma. The data were taken from a study of PD-L1 blockade in urothelial cancer. Turning to the study itself: A median of around 1,400 T cells was found per tumor sample.

Notes on the study in general: Tumor-associated blood clones were expanded more by durable-benefit patients at 3 weeks. Patients who gained durable benefit had more tumor-infiltrating T lymphocytes.

The sequencing here drew on tumor tissue, taken before atezolizumab (anti-PD-L1) treatment. This receptor was taken from a man in his fifties with urothelial cancer. J is TRBJ1-1 and V is TRBV4-1, with D possibly TRBD1 on 6 matching bases. CDR3 region: CASSQDGGHRNTEAFF. The CDR3 DNA is TGCGCCAGCAGCCAAGACGGGGGACACCGAAACACTGAAGCTTTCTTT.